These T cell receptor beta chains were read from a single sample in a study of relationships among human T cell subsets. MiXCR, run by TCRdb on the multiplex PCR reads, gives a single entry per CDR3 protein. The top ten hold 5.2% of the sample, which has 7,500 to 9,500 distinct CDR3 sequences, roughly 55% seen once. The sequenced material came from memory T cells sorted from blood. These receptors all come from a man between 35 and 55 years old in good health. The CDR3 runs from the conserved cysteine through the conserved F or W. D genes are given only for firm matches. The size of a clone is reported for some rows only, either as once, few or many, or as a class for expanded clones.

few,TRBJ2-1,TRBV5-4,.,TGCGCCAGCAGCTTGGGTTGGTTTGGGGACAATGAGCAGTTCTTC,CASSLGWFGDNEQFF
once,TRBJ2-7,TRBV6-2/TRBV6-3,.,TGTGCCAGCAGCACTGGTTTGCGGGAGCAGTACTTC,CASSTGLREQYF
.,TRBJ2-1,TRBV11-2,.,TGTGCCAGCAGCTCAGTGGCTGAGCAGTTCTTC,CASSSVAEQFF
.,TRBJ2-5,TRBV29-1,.,TGCAGCGTTGAATCTAGCTCGGGGACCCAGTACTTC,CSVESSSGTQYF
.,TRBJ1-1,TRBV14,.,TGTGCCAGCAGCCCCCGACGGGTGAACACTGAAGCTTTCTTT,CASSPRRVNTEAFF
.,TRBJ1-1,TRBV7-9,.,TGTGCCAGCAGCTTAATCGCGGTCACCGTTGAAGCTTTCTTT,CASSLIAVTVEAFF
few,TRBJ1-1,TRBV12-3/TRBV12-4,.,TGTGCCAGCAGTTTAGGGCAGAACACTGAAGCTTTCTTT,CASSLGQNTEAFF
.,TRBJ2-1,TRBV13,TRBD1,TGTGCCAGCAGCCCTCGACAGGGGATCCACAATGAGCAGTTCTTC,CASSPRQGIHNEQFF
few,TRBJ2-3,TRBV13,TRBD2,TGTGCCAGCAGCTTAGGGGCAGGGAGGGAGGATACGCAGTATTTT,CASSLGAGREDTQYF
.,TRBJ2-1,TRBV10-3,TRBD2,TGTGCCATCAGTGAGTCTAGCGGGATCACCTACAATGAGCAGTCCTTC,CAISESSGITYNEQSF
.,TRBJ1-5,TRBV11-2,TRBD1,TGTGCCAGCAGCTCCTACAGGGGAGGAAGCAATCAGCCCCAGCATTTT,CASSSYRGGSNQPQHF
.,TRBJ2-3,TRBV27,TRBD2,TGTGCCAGCAGCCAGCGGGAGGGTGGAGGAGATACGCAGTATTTT,CASSQREGGGDTQYF
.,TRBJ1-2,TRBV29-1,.,TGCAGCGTTGGGAACGGGCCTAACTATGGCTACACCTTC,CSVGNGPNYGYTF
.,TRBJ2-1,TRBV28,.,TGTGCCAGCAGTCACAGGGGCGCGGGATACAATGAGCAGTTCTTC,CASSHRGAGYNEQFF
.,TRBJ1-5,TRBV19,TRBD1,TGTGCCAGTAGTATAGATCGGGGAAGGGGGCTGGTTCAGCCCCAGCATTTT,CASSIDRGRGLVQPQHF
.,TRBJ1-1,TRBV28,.,TGTGCCAGCAGAGAAGGGACATACAACACTGAAGCTTTCTTT,CASREGTYNTEAFF
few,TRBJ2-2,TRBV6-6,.,TGTGCCAGCCTCCGTCCTGGTGGGGCCAGGACCGGGGAGCTGTTTTTT,CASLRPGGARTGELFF
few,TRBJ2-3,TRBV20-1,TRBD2,TGCAGTGCACCTAGCGGAAGTCCCTTCACAGATACGCAGTATTTT,CSAPSGSPFTDTQYF
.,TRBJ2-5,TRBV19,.,TGTGCCAGTAGTGTAGGGACACTCCAAGAGACCCAGTACTTC,CASSVGTLQETQYF
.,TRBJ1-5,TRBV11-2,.,TGTGCCAGCAGCTCGACAGCTAGCAATCAGCCCCAGCATTTT,CASSSTASNQPQHF
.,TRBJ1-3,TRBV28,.,TGTGCCTCTCTAGGCAGGGTACTGTCTGGAAACACCATATATTTT,CASLGRVLSGNTIYF
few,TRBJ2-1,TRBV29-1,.,TGCAGCGTGGGTCCGGGATCCCAAGGGGGTGAGCAGTTCTTC,CSVGPGSQGGEQFF
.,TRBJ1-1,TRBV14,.,TGTGCCAGCAGCCAAGGTCGCTTTGGGACCTTCTTT,CASSQGRFGTFF
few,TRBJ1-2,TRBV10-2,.,TGCGCCAGCAGTACAGGGCAACGAAATTCCTATGGCTACACCTTC,CASSTGQRNSYGYTF
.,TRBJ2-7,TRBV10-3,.,TGTGCCATCAAGGGCTCCGAGGATTACGAGCAGTACTTC,CAIKGSEDYEQYF
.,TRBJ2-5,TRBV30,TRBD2,TGTGCCTGGAGCCGGACTAGCCCCGAGACCCAGTACTTC,CAWSRTSPETQYF
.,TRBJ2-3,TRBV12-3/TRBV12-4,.,TGTGCCAGCAGACCGGCCGGGACTGTTGTCCTTCCGCAGTATTTT,CASRPAGTVVLPQYF
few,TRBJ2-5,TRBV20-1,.,TGCAGTGCTCGGGGGCAGGGGGGTTGGCAAGAGACCCAGTACTTC,CSARGQGGWQETQYF